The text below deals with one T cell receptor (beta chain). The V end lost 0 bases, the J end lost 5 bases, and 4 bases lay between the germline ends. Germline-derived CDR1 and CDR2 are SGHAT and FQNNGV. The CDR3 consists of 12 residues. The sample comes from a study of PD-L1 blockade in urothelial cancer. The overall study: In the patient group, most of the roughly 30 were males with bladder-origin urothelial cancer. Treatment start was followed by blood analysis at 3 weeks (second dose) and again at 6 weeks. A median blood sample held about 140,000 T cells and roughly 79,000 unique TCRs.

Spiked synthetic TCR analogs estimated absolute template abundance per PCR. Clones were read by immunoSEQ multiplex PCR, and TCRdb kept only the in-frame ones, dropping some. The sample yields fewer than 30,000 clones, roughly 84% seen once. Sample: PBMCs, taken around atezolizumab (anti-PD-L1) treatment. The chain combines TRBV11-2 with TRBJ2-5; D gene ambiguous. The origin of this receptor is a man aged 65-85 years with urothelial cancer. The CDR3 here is CASSLDRETQYF. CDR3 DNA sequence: TGTGCCAGCAGCTTAGATCGGGAGACCCAGTACTTC.